This record looks at one T cell receptor beta chain sequence and its context. What it recognizes is unknown. The sample originates from a study of OX40 agonist ivuxolimab in advanced cancers. Findings of the study overall: Patients who responded partially at 0.1-3.0 mg/kg showed clonal expansion ranking among the lowest.

The assay was immunoSEQ multiplex PCR, and TCRdb's table has in-frame clones only and misses some. The data hold around 27,000 clones, with more than 65% observed a single time. CDR1 is MNHNY and CDR2 is SVGAGI in the germline V gene (reference sequence). The CDR3 is made up of 15 amino acids. The V gene lost 1 base and the J gene lost 3 bases, with 7 bases spanning the gap. This receptor was obtained from an adult with an advanced solid tumor such as melanoma, head and neck, liver or kidney cancer. The material was CD4+ or CD8+ T cells sorted from blood, obtained in a trial of the OX40 agonist ivuxolimab. The J gene is TRBJ1-6, the V gene TRBV6-6; D gene ambiguous. This CDR3 reads CASSYLTLYNSPLHF. CDR3 bases: TGTGCCAGCAGTTACTTGACTCTCTATAATTCACCCCTCCACTTT.